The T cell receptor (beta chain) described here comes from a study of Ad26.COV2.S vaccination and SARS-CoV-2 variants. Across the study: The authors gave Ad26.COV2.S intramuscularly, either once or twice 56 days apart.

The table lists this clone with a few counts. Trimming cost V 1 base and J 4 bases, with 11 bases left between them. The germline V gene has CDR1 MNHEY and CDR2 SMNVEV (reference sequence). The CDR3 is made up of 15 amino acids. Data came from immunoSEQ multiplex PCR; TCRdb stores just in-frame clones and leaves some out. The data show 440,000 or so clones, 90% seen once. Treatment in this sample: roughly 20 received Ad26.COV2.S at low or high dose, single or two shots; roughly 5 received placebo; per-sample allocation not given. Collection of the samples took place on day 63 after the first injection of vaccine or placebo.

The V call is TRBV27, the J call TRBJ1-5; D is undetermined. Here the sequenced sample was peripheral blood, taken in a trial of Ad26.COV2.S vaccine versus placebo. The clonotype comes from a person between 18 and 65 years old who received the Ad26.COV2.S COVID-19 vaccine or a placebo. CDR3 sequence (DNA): TGTGCCAGCAGTTTATGGGCAGGAGTGAATCAGCCCCAGCATTTT. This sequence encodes CASSLWAGVNQPQHF.